The clone carrying this TCR beta chain was seen only once. Its specificity is not known. The V gene's germline CDR1 is SNHLY and CDR2 FYNNEI. The CDR3 contains 13 residues. V was shortened by 4 bases and J by 1 base, with 7 bases between the two germline ends. TCRdb's copy holds only in-frame clones and misses some; the assay was immunoSEQ multiplex PCR. The sample carries roughly 67,000 clones, 84% recorded once. The data were obtained in a study of T cells in localized non-small cell lung cancer. The study, taken as a whole, reports: Across samples, adjacent lung featured a median around 57 of the top 100 tumor clones. Longer survival (overall) was linked to higher T cell density in blood.

The sequence was obtained from a female donor over 55 with stage I lung adenocarcinoma. The sample here was peripheral blood, taken before any cancer treatment. The chain joins TRBV2 to TRBJ1-2, with a possible D match to TRBD1 (5 bases). CDR3 in DNA: TGTGCCAGCAGTGCAGGGTTTAACTATGGCTACACCTTC. Translated: CASSAGFNYGYTF.